This TCR beta chain came from a study of molecular identifiers for immune sequencing clone quantification. Overall study context: The replicates split RNA from roughly 20,000 or 100,000 naive CD8 cells five ways and sequenced four. Broader study findings: Clonotypes surpassing 20 RNA copies contained over 99% of effector molecules, versus under 1% in naive cells.

Trimming pared 5 bases from V and 5 bases from J, leaving 13 bases between. CDR3 size: 13 residues. Germline V lookup: CDR1 SEHNR, CDR2 FQNEAQ (reference sequence). As CD8+CD4-CCR7+CD45RA+ cells, naive CD8 T cells were sorted. Each CDR3 protein gets one entry after TCRdb re-called the PCR reads with MiXCR. The sample has hundreds of thousands of distinct CDR3 sequences, around 20% seen once. This clonotype was counted many times. Its antigen is still unknown. The sample was naive CD8+ T cells from blood, with Jurkat cell RNA spiked in. Subset in this sample: FACS-sorted CD8+CD4-CCR7+CD45RA+ naive T cells. This chain joins TRBV7-9 and TRBJ2-7, with D tentatively TRBD2 (6 bases). The clonotype was recovered from a human donor in good health. Some libraries in this study had Jurkat cell RNA spiked in. CDR3 protein: CASSPAAGNEQYF. CDR3 sequence (DNA): TGTGCCAGCAGCCCCGCGGCGGGGAACGAGCAGTACTTC.